This TCR beta chain was sequenced during a study of T-cell reconstitution after alpha-beta-depleted transplantation in children. General study findings and limits: Reports say that about two months after transplant, the alpha-beta T cells came out of several hundred graft clones that had expanded. Surviving thymic progenitors and recipient T cells were the source of high TCRbeta diversity at day 60 in some patients. A year post-transplant, T-cell counts and diversity derived mostly from newly produced T cells.

V gave up 0 bases and J gave up 8 bases, with 16 bases separating them. There are 15 residues in the CDR3. Looked up from germline, CDR1 is LGHNA and CDR2 is YNFKEQ. In its sample, this clonotype was seen a few times. Its antigen remains unidentified. The library targeted TCRbeta and was prepared with unique molecular identifiers. TCRdb called the PCR reads again in MiXCR, with one record for every CDR3 protein. The table has about 130,000 distinct CDR3 sequences, 8% to 10% seen once. The source was PBMCs, mostly from graft donor cells, collected 180 days after TCRalphabeta/CD19-depleted stem cell transplant. The receptor comes from a girl less than two years old who had a stem cell transplant for combined immunodeficiency, so the T cells may come from the graft donor. The V gene is TRBV4-2, the J gene TRBJ1-2; D is perhaps TRBD1 (5 bases). The CDR3, as DNA: TGTGCCAGCAGCCAAGATGGGACTGGTGGTAGGGGCTACACCTTC. This codes for CASSQDGTGGRGYTF.